This entry features one TCR beta chain sequence. Its target is unknown. No conserved phenylalanine or tryptophan is present at the end of the CDR3, so a read error is the likely explanation. The data originate from a study of tumor and adjacent non-tumor tissue in lung cancer. Study-level findings and limits: Tumor TCR diversity, when higher, was linked to shorter survival.

TCRbeta libraries were built with three rounds of nested PCR, modified from ARM-PCR. TCRdb reprocessed the multiplex PCR reads via MiXCR and lists one record per CDR3 protein. The table lists roughly 120,000 distinct CDR3 sequences, about 87% of them singletons, with 22% in the top ten. This sample's RNA came from whole unsorted tissue. The CDR3 consists of 14 residues. Germline V gene sequence: CDR1 SGHAT, CDR2 FQNNGV. The TCR was taken from an older man with non-small cell lung cancer. The sequenced material came from lung tumor tissue. The chain recombines TRBV11-2 with TRBJ2-2; D perhaps matches TRBD2 (5 bases). CDR3 sequence (DNA): TGTGCCAGCAGCCTGGACGGTCAGTCCGGGGAACTGTTTTCT. Translated, it gives CASSLDGQSGELFS.